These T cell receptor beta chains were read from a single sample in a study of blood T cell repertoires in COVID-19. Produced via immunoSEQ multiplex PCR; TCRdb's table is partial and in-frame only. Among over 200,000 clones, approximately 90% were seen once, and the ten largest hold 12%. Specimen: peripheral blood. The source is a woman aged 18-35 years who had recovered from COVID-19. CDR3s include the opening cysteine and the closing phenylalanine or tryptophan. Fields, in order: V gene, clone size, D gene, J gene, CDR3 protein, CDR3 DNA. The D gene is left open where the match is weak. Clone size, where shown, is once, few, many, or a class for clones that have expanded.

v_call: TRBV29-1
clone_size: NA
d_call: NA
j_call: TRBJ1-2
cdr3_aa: CSVVITGPYGYTF
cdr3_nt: TGCAGCGTTGTCATCACAGGGCCCTATGGCTACACCTTC

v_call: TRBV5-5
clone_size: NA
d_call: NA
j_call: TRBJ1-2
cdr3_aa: CASSLGQGTGGYTF
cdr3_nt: TGTGCCAGCAGCTTGGGCCAAGGGACTGGTGGCTACACCTTC

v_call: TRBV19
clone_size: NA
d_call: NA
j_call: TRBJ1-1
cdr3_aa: CASRSFGANEAFF
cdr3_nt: TGTGCCAGTAGAAGTTTTGGAGCGAATGAAGCTTTCTTT

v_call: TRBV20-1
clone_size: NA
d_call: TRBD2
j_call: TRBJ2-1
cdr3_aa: CSASHGAGGLYNEQFF
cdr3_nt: TGCAGTGCTAGTCATGGAGCGGGAGGGCTCTACAATGAGCAGTTCTTC

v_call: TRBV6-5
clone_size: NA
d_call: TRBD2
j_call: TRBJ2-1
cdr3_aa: CASRLLAGGYNEQFF
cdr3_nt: TGTGCCAGCAGATTACTAGCGGGAGGTTACAATGAGCAGTTCTTC

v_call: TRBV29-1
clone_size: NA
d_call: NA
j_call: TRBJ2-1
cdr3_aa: CSVSPQPRGNEQFF
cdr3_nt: TGCAGCGTCTCGCCCCAACCCCGGGGCAATGAGCAGTTCTTC

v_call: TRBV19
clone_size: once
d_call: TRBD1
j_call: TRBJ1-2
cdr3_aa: CASRDTGQTNYGYTF
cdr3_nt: TGTGCCAGTAGGGATACGGGACAGACGAACTATGGCTACACCTTC

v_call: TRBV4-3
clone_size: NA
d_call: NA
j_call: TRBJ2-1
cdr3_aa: CASSRTESYNEQFF
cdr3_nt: TGCGCCAGCAGCCGGACAGAGTCCTACAATGAGCAGTTCTTC

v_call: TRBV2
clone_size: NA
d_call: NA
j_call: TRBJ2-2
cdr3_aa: CASSEGWRGRPGELFF
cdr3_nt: TGTGCCAGCAGTGAGGGGTGGAGGGGGCGCCCCGGGGAGCTGTTTTTT

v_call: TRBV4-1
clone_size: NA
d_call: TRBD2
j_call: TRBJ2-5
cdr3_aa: CASSQGSSTSGETQYF
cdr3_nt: TGCGCCAGCAGCCAAGGGTCATCGACTAGCGGGGAGACCCAGTACTTC

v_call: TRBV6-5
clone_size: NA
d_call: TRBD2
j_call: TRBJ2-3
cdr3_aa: CASSLSGMSTDTQYF
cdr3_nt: TGTGCCAGCAGTCTTAGCGGGATGAGCACAGATACGCAGTATTTT

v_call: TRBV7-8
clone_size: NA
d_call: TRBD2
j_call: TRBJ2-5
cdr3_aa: CASSPSGRETQYF
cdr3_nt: TGTGCCAGCAGCCCTAGCGGGAGAGAGACCCAGTACTTC

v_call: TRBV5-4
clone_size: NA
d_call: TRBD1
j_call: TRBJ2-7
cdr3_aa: CASSRTGTDYEQYF
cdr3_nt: TGTGCCAGCAGCCGAACCGGGACAGACTACGAGCAGTACTTC

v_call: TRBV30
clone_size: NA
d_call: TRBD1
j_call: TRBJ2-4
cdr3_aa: CAWARDGTGKNIQYF
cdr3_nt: TGTGCCTGGGCGAGGGACGGGACAGGAAAAAACATTCAGTACTTC

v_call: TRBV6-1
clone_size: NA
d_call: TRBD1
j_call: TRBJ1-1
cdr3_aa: CASSDGDRGLTEAFF
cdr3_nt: TGTGCCAGCAGTGACGGGGACAGGGGTTTAACTGAAGCTTTCTTT

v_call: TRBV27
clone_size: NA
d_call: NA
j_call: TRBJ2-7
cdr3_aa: CASSLGQSYEQYF
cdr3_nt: TGTGCCAGCAGTTTAGGGCAGTCCTACGAGCAGTACTTC

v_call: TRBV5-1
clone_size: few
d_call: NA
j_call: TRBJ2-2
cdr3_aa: CASSLRATNTGELFF
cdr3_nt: TGCGCCAGCAGCTTGAGAGCGACGAACACCGGGGAGCTGTTTTTT

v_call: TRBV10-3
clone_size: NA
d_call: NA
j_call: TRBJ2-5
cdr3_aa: CAISEQGSGQETQYF
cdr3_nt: TGTGCCATCAGTGAGCAGGGTAGCGGCCAAGAGACCCAGTACTTC

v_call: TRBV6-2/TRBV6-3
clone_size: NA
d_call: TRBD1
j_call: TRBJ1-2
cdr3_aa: CASSYPFDRGITYGYTF
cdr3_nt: TGTGCCAGCAGTTACCCCTTTGACAGGGGGATTACGTATGGCTACACCTTC

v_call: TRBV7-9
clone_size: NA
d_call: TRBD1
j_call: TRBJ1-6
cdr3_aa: CASRPQGGDSPLHF
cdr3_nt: TGTGCCAGCAGACCACAGGGGGGGGATTCACCCCTCCACTTT

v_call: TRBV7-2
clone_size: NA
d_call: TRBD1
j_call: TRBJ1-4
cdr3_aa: CASSSGQPNEKLFF
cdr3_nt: TGTGCCAGCAGCTCGGGACAGCCTAATGAAAAACTGTTTTTT

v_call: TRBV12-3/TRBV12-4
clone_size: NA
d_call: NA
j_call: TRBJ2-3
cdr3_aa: CASRALGDTQYF
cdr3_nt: TGTGCCAGCAGGGCTCTCGGGGATACGCAGTATTTT

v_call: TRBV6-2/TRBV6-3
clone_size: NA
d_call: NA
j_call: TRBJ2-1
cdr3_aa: CASSYNLDYEQFF
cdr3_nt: TGTGCCAGCAGTTACAATCTAGACTATGAGCAGTTCTTC

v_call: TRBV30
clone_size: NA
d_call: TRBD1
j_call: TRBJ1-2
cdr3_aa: CAWRGGQGPYGYTF
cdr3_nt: TGTGCCTGGAGGGGGGGACAGGGGCCCTATGGCTACACCTTC

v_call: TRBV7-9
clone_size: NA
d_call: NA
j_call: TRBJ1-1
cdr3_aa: CASSLGGTTNTEAFF
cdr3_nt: TGTGCCAGCAGCTTAGGGGGGACAACAAACACTGAAGCTTTCTTT

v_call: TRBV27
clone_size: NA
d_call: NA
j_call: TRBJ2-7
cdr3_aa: CASSLDGGYEQYF
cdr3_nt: TGTGCCAGCAGCCTAGACGGGGGCTACGAGCAGTACTTC

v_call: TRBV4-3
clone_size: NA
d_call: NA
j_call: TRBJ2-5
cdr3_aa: CASSQDVRVGETQYF
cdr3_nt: TGCGCCAGCAGCCAAGATGTCAGGGTCGGGGAGACCCAGTACTTC

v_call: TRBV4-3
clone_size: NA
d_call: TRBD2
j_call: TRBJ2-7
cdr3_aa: CASSQYPAGVGEQYF
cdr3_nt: TGCGCCAGCAGCCAATATCCAGCGGGAGTGGGGGAGCAGTACTTC

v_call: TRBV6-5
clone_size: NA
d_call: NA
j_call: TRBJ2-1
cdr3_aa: CASSYGSETYNEQFF
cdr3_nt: TGTGCCAGCAGTTACGGGAGCGAAACCTACAATGAGCAGTTCTTC

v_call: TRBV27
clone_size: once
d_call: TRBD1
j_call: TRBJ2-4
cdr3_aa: CASNPTGANIQYF
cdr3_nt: TGTGCCAGCAACCCGACAGGGGCAAACATTCAGTACTTC

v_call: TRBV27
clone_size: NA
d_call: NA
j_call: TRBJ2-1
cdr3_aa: CASSLSIAEYNEQFF
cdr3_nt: TGTGCCAGCAGTTTATCGATCGCGGAATACAATGAGCAGTTCTTC

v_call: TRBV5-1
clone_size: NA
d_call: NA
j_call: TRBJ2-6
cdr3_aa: CASSLTVGANVLTF
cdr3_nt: TGCGCCAGCAGCTTGACGGTTGGGGCCAACGTCCTGACTTTC

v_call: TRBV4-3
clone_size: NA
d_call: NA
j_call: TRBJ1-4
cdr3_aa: CASSQDPVRARIVEKLFF
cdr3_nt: TGCGCCAGCAGCCAAGATCCCGTCAGGGCCAGAATAGTTGAAAAACTGTTTTTT

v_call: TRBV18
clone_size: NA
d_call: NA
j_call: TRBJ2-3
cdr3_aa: CASRRADTQYF
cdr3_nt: TGTGCCAGCCGGCGGGCGGATACGCAGTATTTT

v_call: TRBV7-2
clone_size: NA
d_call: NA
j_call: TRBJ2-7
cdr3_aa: CASSSGTPKGYEQYF
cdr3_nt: TGTGCCAGCAGCTCAGGGACTCCAAAGGGTTACGAGCAGTACTTC

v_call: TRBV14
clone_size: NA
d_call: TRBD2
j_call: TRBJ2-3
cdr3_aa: CASSQVPSGTDTQYF
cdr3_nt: TGTGCCAGCAGCCAAGTCCCTAGCGGGACAGATACGCAGTATTTT

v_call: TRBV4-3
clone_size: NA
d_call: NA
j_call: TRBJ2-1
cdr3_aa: CASSQDSVDNEQFF
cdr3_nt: TGCGCCAGCAGCCAAGATAGCGTAGACAATGAGCAGTTCTTC

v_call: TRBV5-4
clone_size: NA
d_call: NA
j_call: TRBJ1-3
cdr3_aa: CASSLEQGGNTIYF
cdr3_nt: TGTGCCAGCAGCTTGGAGCAGGGCGGAAACACCATATATTTT

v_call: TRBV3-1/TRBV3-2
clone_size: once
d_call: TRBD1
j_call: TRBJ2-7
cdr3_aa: CASQGAAEQYF
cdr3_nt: TGTGCCAGTCAGGGGGCGGCCGAGCAGTACTTC

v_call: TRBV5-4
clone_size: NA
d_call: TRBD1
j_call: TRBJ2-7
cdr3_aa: CASSSPGQGAYEQYF
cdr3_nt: TGTGCCAGCAGCTCACCGGGACAGGGGGCTTACGAGCAGTACTTC

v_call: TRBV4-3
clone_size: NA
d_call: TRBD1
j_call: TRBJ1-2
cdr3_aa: CASSQFRTGDYGYTF
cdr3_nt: TGCGCCAGCAGCCAATTTAGGACAGGAGATTATGGCTACACCTTC

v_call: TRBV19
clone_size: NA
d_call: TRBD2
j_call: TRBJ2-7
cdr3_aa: CASSIILAELYEQYF
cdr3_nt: TGTGCCAGTAGTATTATTCTAGCGGAACTCTACGAGCAGTACTTC

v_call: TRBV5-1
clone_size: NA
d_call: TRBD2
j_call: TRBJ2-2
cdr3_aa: CASSLRSSGRAKTGELFF
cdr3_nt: TGCGCCAGCAGCTTGAGGTCTAGCGGGAGGGCCAAAACCGGGGAGCTGTTTTTT

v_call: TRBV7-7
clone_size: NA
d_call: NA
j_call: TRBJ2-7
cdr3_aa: CASSLHRSYEQYF
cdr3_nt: TGTGCCAGCAGCTTACACAGGAGCTACGAGCAGTACTTC

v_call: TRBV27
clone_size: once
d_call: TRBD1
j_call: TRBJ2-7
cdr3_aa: CASGTWGTGGFSSYEQYF
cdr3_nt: TGTGCCAGCGGTACGTGGGGGACAGGGGGTTTTAGCTCCTACGAGCAGTACTTC

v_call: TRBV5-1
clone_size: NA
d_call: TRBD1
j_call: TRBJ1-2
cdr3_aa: CASTVGQGAYGYTF
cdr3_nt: TGCGCCAGCACCGTCGGACAGGGGGCCTATGGCTACACCTTC

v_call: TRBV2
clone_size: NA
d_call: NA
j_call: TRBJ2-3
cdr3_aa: CASSLATSTDTQYF
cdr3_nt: TGTGCCAGCAGTCTGGCGACTAGCACAGATACGCAGTATTTT

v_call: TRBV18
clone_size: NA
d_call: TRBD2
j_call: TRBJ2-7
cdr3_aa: CASSPDPAGGEQYF
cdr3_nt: TGTGCCAGCTCACCGGACCCGGCGGGGGGGGAGCAGTACTTC

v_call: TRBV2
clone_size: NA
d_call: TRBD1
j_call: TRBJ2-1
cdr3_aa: CASSVGHPAGGERYNEQFF
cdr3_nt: TGTGCCAGCAGTGTAGGTCACCCAGCAGGGGGCGAAAGGTACAATGAGCAGTTCTTC